This T cell receptor beta chain was observed in a study of T cell changes during pregnancy in multiple sclerosis. The assay was immunoSEQ multiplex PCR, and TCRdb's table has in-frame clones only and misses some. Seen here are about 70,000 clones, roughly 94% observed once, and the top ten hold 0.58%. The germline V gene encodes CDR1 SGHTA and CDR2 FQGNSA. This CDR3 is built from 15 residues. Deletions cut 6 bases from V and 5 bases from J, with 17 bases between. The gene calls are TRBV7-2 and TRBJ1-5, with TRBD1 as a possible D gene (5 bases). This clonotype was obtained from a female donor with multiple sclerosis, enrolled in a pregnancy study. The sample was peripheral blood, taken in the third trimester of pregnancy. The CDR3 protein is CASRGRQGADQPQHF. Here the CDR3 DNA reads TGTGCCAGCAGGGGGAGGCAGGGTGCCGATCAGCCCCAGCATTTT.